These 5 T cell receptor beta chains were all obtained from the same sample, sequenced in a study of CD8+ T cells in alopecia areata listed by TCRdb under 2018. The library was generated by the immunoSEQ multiplex PCR assay. RNA was extracted from all samples and reverse transcribed into cDNA, which served as template for TCR sequencing. Not all clones reach the TCRdb copy of this immuneACCESS table, which keeps in-frame sequences only. Checked studies attribute under half of the gap to unresolved V genes and leave the rest unexplained. This sample is represented by more than 95,000 clones; around 45% of them were singletons. The ten largest clones take up approximately 1.5% of the sample. Material: CD4+ T cells sorted from blood. These receptors were obtained from a human donor with alopecia areata.

J is TRBJ2-7 and V is TRBV25-1; D possibly corresponds to TRBD1 (5 bases). This CDR3 has 12 residues. V was shortened by 6 bases and J by 1 base, with 7 bases between the two germline ends. Germline CDR1 and CDR2: MGHDK and SYGVNS. The CDR3 reads CASRDMSYEQYF. CDR3 DNA sequence: TGTGCCAGCAGGGACATGTCCTACGAGCAGTACTTC.

This clone was recorded a few times. The genes are TRBV7-9 and TRBJ1-6; a possible D gene is TRBD1 (6 bases). Germline CDR1 reads SEHNR; CDR2 reads FQNEAQ (reference sequence). With 7 bases removed from V and 7 bases from J, the gap between germline ends came to 17 bases. There are 15 residues in the CDR3. The CDR3 loop reads CASTQGNSRNSPLHF. The CDR3 DNA reads TGTGCCAGCACACAGGGTAATTCGAGAAATTCACCCCTCCACTTT.

The chain is built from TRBV2 and TRBJ2-5; perhaps TRBD2 as D (5 bases). The germline CDR1 and CDR2 sequences are SNHLY and FYNNEI. The CDR3 is 13 amino acids. V dropped 11 bases and J dropped 4 bases, with 17 bases sitting between them. The CDR3 spells CAGRGMGSETQYF. The CDR3 nucleotides are TGTGCCGGAAGAGGGATGGGGTCAGAGACCCAGTACTTC.

This clone was observed a handful of times. This chain links TRBV7-9 with TRBJ2-5, with 7 bases that match TRBD1. The germline V gene encodes CDR1 SEHNR and CDR2 FQNEAQ (reference sequence). This CDR3 spans 15 amino acids. V shed 5 bases and J 4 bases; nucleotides not matched to a gene: 10. CDR3 DNA: TGTGCCAGCAGCCGGACAGGACAAGGAGGAGAGACCCAGTACTTC. Translating gives CASSRTGQGGETQYF.

This clone was recorded a few times. At the DNA level, this CDR3 is encoded by other sequences in the same sample as well. This chain connects TRBV20-1 to TRBJ2-1; D is uncertain. Per the germline V gene, CDR1 is DFQATT and CDR2 is SNEGSKA (reference sequence). The CDR3 loop spans 11 amino acids. V gave up 4 bases and J gave up 4 bases, with 5 bases separating them. The CDR3 spells CSATAYNEQFF. Here the CDR3 DNA reads TGCAGTGCTACGGCTTACAATGAGCAGTTCTTC.